The present TCR beta chain was sequenced within a study of shared clonotypes between healthy human individuals. Germline loops: CDR1 LNHNV, CDR2 YYDKDF (reference sequence). This CDR3 has 17 amino acids. V gave up 3 bases and J gave up 4 bases, with 18 bases separating them. Repertoires were generated with immunoSEQ multiplex PCR, while TCRdb's copy carries only in-frame clones and drops some. This table holds fewer than 1.6 million clones, 98% found once. Sequences were obtained from naive CD4+ T cells sorted from blood. The subset here: CD45RA+ positively selected. The sequence was obtained from a man aged 25 to 40 in good health. The rearrangement uses TRBV15 and TRBJ2-2; no clear D gene. The CDR3 spells CATSRQRTGLGTGELFF. The CDR3 DNA is TGTGCCACCAGCAGGCAGAGGACCGGCCTCGGCACCGGGGAGCTGTTTTTT.